This TCR beta chain was identified during a study of vaccination and CD4 T cells after COVID-19. Described treatment: approximately 10-day PBMC culture with coronavirus spike peptide pools or control peptides (ViraFEST assay). In regard to this clonotype: Its specificity is not known.

Cultured CD4+ T cells had their DNA profiled by the Oncomine TCR Beta short-read assay. MiXCR, run by TCRdb on the PCR reads, gives a single entry per CDR3 protein. The sample records around 20,000 distinct CDR3 sequences, around 50% being singletons. CDR1 and CDR2 (germline): SQVTM, ANQGSEA. The CDR3 covers 12 residues. V lost 7 bases to trimming and J lost 5 bases; unmatched junction nucleotides: 3. This sample comprised CD4+ T cells from blood, cultured in vitro, obtained before SARS-CoV-2 vaccination. This sequence joins TRBV29-1 and TRBJ1-1; 11 positions match TRBD1. This TCR came from a human donor who had recovered from COVID-19. DNA for the CDR3: TGCAGCGGCGGACAGGGGGCGACTGAAGCTTTCTTT. This sequence encodes CSGGQGATEAFF.